The clone carrying this TCR beta chain was picked up many times. Trimming pared 2 bases from V and 1 base from J, leaving 17 bases between. CDR3 size: 16 residues. Germline-derived CDR1 and CDR2 are GTSNPN and SVGIG (reference sequence). The sample belongs to a study of human T cells and chemical hapten exposure. Time point of the sample: pre-sensitization, week 0. Noted treatment: therapeutic diphenylcyclopropenone sensitization with weekly scalp DPC. MiXCR, run by TCRdb on the RACE reads, gives a single entry per CDR3 protein. The table records about 380,000 distinct CDR3 sequences, less than 6.5% of them present only once.

This TCR was sampled from a woman between 45 and 65 years old with alopecia areata. Some clones in this sample may be carry-over from other donors' samples. V is TRBV30 and J is TRBJ2-5, with a tentative D call TRBD2 (6 bases). The starting material was whole blood, obtained in connection with sensitization to the hapten diphenylcyclopropenone (DPC). The CDR3 nucleotides are TGTGCCTGGAGTATAGGGTTTGGGACTCCCCAAGAGACCCAGTACTTC. This gives the protein CAWSIGFGTPQETQYF.